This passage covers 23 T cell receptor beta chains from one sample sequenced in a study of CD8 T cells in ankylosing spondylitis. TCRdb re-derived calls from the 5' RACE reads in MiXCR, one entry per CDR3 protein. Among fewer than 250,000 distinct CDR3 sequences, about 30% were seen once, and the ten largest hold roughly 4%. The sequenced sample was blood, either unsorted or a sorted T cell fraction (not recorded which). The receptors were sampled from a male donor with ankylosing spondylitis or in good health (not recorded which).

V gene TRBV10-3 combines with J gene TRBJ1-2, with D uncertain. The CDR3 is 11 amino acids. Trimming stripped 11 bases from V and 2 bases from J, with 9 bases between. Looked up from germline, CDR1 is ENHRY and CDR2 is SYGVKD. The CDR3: CAPRGNYGYTF. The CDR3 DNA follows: TGTGCCCCCAGAGGAAACTATGGCTACACCTTC.

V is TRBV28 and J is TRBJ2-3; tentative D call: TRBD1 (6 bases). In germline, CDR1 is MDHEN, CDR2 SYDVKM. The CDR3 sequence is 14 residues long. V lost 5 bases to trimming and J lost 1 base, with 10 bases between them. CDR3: CASSTGTRTDTQYF. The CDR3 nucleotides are TGTGCCAGCAGTACAGGGACCCGCACAGATACGCAGTATTTT.

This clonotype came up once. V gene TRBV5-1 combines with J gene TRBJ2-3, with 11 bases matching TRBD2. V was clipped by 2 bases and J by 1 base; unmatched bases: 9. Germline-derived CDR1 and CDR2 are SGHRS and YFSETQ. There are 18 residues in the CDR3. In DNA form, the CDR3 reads TGCGCCAGCAGCTTTGGAGCTAGCGGGGGGCCGCGCACAGATACGCAGTATTTT. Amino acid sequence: CASSFGASGGPRTDTQYF.

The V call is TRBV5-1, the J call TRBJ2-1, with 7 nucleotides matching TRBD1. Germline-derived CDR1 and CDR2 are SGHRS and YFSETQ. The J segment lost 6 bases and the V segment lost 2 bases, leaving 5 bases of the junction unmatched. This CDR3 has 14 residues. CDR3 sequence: CASSFGTVSNEQFF. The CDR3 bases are TGCGCCAGCAGCTTTGGGACAGTATCCAATGAGCAGTTCTTC. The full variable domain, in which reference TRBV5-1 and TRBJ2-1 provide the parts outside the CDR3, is KAGVTQTPRYLIKTRGQQVTLSCSPISGHRSVSWYQQTPGQGLQFLFEYFSETQRNKGNFPGRFSGRQFSNSRSEMNVSTLELGDSALYLCASSFGTVSNEQFFGPGTRLTVL.

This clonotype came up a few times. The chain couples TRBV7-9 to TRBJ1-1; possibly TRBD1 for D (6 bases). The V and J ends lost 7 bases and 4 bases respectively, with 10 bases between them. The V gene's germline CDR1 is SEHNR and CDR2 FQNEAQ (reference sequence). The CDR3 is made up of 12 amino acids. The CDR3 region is CASTYRVTEAFF. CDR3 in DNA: TGTGCCAGCACCTACAGGGTCACTGAAGCTTTCTTT.

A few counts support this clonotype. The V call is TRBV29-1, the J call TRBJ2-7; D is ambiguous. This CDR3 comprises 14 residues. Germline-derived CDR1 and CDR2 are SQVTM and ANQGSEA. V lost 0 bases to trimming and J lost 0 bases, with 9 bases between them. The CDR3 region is CSVEDGDTSYEQYF. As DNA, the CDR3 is TGCAGCGTTGAAGATGGCGACACCTCCTACGAGCAGTACTTC.

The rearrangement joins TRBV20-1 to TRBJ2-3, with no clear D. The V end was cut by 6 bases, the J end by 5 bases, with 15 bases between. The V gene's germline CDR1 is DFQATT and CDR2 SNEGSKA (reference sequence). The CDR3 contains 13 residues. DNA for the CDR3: TGCAGTGCCACCATCACCCAGCTAGATACGCAGTATTTT. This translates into CSATITQLDTQYF.

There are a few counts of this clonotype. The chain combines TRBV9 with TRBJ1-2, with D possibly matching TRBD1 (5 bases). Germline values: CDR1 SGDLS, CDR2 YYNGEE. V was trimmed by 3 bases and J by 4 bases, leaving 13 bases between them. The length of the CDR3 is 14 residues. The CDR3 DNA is TGTGCCAGCAGCGCCCGGGGACGACTCTATGGCTACACCTTC. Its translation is CASSARGRLYGYTF.

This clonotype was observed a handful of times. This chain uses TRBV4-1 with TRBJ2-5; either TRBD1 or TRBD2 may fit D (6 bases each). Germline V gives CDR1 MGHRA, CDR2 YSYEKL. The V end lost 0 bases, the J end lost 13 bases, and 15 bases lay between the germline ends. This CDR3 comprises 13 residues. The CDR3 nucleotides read TGCGCCAGCAGCCAAGACCCGAGGGGGGCGTTGTACTTC. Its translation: CASSQDPRGALYF.

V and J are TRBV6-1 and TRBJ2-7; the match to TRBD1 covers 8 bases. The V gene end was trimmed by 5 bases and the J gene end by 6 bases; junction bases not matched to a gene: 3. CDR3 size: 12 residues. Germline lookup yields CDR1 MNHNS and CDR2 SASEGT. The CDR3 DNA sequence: TGTGCCAGCAGTTGGACAGGGATCGAGCAGTACTTC. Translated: CASSWTGIEQYF.

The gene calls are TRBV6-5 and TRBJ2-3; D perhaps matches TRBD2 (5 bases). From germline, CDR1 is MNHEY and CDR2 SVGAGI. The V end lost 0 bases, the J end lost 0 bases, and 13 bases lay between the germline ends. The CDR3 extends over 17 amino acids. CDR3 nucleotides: TGTGCCAGCAGTTACTCGAGGCGGCGGACTAGCACAGATACGCAGTATTTT. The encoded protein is CASSYSRRRTSTDTQYF.

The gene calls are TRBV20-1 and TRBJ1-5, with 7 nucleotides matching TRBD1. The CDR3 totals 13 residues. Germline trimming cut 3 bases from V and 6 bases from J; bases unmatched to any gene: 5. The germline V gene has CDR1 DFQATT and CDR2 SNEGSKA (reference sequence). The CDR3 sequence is CSASDREAQPQHF. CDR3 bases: TGCAGTGCTAGCGACAGGGAGGCTCAGCCCCAGCATTTT.

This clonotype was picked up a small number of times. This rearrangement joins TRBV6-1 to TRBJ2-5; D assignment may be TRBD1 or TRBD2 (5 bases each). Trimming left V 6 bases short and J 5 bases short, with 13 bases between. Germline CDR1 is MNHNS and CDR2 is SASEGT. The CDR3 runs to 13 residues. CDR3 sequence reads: CASRRDEWETQYF. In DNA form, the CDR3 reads TGTGCCAGCAGGAGGGACGAGTGGGAGACCCAGTACTTC.

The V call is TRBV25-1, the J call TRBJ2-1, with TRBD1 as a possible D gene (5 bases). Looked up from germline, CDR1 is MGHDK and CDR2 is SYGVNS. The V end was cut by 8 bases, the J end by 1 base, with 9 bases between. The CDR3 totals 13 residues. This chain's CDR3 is CASSDTSYNEQFF. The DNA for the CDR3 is TGTGCCAGCTCGGACACTTCCTACAATGAGCAGTTCTTC.

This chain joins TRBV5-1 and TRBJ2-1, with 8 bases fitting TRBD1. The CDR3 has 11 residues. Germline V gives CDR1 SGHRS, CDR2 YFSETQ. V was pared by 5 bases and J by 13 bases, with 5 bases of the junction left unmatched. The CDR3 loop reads CASSSGQGQFF. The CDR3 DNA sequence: TGCGCCAGCAGTTCCGGACAGGGACAGTTCTTC.

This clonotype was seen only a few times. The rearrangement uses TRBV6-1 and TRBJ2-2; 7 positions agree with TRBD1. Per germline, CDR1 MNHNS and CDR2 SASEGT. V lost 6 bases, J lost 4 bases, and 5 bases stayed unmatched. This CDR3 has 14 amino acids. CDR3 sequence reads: CASSPDRVTGELFF. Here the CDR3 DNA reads TGTGCCAGCAGCCCAGACAGGGTCACCGGGGAGCTGTTTTTT.

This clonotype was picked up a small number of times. The CDR3 DNA follows: TGTGCCAGCAGCCAAGAAGGTCGGGAAGACTCCTACGAGCAGTACTTC. Its protein is CASSQEGREDSYEQYF. V usage is TRBV4-2 and J usage is TRBJ2-7; a weak D match, TRBD2 (5 bases). Germline lookup yields CDR1 LGHNA and CDR2 YNFKEQ. The germline V and J ends were trimmed by 0 bases and 0 bases, with 12 bases remaining between them. CDR3 length: 16 amino acids.

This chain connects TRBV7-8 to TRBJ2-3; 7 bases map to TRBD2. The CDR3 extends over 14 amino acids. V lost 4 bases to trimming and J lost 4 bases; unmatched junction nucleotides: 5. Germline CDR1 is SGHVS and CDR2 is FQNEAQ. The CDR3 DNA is TGTGCCAGCAGCTCACTGGGGAGGGCAGATACGCAGTATTTT. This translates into CASSSLGRADTQYF.

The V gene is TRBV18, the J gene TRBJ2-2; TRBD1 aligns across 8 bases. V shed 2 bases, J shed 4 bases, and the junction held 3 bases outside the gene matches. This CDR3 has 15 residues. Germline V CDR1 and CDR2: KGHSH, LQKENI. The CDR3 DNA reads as TGTGCCAGCTCACCAAACAGGGGGAGCACCGGGGAGCTGTTTTTT. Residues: CASSPNRGSTGELFF.

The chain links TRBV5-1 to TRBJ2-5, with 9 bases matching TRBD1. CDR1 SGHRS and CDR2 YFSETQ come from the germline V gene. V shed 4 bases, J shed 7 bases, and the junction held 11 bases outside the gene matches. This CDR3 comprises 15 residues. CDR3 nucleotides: TGCGCCAGCAGCGAATGGGACAGGGCGTTGGGGACCCAGTACTTC. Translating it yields CASSEWDRALGTQYF.

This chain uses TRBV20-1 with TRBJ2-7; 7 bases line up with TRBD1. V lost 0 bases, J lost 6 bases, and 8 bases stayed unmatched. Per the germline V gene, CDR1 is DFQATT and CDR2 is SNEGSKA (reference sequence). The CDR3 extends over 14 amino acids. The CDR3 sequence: CSARDPTGSSEQYF. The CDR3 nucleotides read TGCAGTGCTAGAGATCCGACAGGGTCGAGCGAGCAGTACTTC.

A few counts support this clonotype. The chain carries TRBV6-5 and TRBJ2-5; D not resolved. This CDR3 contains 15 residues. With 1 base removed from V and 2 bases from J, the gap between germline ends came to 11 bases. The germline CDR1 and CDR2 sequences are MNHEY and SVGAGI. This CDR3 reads CASSYFAGPQETQYF. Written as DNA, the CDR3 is TGTGCCAGCAGTTACTTCGCAGGACCACAAGAGACCCAGTACTTC.

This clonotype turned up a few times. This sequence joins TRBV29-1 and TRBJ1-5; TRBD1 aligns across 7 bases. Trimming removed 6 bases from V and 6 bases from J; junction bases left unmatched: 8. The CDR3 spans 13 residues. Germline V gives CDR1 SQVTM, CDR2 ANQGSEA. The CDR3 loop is CSVAQGLGQPQHF. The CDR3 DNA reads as TGCAGCGTGGCACAGGGGCTCGGTCAGCCCCAGCATTTT.